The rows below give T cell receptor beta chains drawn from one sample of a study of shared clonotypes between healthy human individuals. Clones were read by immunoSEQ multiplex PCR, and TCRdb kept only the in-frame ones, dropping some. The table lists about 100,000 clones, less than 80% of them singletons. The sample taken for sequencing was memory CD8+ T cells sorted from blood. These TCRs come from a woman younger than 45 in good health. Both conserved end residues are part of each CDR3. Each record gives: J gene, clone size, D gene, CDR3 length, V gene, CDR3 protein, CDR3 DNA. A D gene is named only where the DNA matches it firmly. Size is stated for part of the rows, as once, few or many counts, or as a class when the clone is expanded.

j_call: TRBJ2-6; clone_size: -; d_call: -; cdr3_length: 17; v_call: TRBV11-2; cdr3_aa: CASSFTGRLSGANVLTF; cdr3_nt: TGTGCCAGCAGTTTTACAGGGAGGCTCTCTGGGGCCAACGTCCTGACTTTC
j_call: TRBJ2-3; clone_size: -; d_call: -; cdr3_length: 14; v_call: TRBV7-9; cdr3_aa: CASSTGLDTDTQYF; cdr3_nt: TGTGCCAGCAGCACAGGGTTGGACACAGATACGCAGTATTTT
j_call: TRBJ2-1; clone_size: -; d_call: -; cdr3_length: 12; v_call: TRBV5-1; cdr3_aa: CASSFRAGEQFF; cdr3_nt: TGCGCCAGCAGCTTCAGGGCAGGGGAGCAGTTCTTC
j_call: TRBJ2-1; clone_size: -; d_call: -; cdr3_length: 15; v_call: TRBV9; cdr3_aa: CASSPTAFLGNEQFF; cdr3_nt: TGTGCCAGCAGCCCCACAGCCTTCCTGGGGAATGAGCAGTTCTTC
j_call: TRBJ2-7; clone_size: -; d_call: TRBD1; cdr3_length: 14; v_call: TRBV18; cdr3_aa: CASSPGTGVYEQYF; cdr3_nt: TGTGCCAGCTCACCCGGGACAGGGGTCTACGAGCAGTACTTC
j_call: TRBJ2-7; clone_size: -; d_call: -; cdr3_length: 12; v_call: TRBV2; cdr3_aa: CAGGVMTYEQYF; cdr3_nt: TGTGCCGGAGGGGTCATGACCTACGAGCAGTACTTC
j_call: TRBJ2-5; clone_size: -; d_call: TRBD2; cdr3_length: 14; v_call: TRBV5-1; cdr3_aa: CASRREGSVETQYF; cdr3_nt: TGCGCCAGCAGAAGGGAGGGGTCGGTAGAGACCCAGTACTTC
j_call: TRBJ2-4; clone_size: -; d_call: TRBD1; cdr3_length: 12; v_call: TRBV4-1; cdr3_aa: CASSQDQGQATF; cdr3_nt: TGCGCCAGCAGCCAAGATCAGGGACAGGCTACTTTC
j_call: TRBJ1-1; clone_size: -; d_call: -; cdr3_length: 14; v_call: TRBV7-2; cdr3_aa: CASTPGGIDTEAFF; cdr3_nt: TGTGCCAGCACCCCTGGTGGGATTGACACTGAAGCTTTCTTT
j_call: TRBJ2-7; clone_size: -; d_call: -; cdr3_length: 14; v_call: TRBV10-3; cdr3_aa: CAISAGEWSYEQYF; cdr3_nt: TGTGCCATCAGTGCCGGGGAGTGGTCCTACGAGCAGTACTTC
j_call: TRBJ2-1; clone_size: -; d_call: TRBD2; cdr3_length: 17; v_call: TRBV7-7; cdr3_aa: CASSPNPLGLAGNEQFF; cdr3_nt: TGTGCCAGCAGCCCAAATCCCCTGGGACTAGCGGGAAATGAGCAGTTCTTC
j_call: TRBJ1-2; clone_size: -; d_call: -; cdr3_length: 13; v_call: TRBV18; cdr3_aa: CASSPTDYYGYTF; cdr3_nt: TGTGCCAGCTCACCGACAGATTACTATGGCTACACCTTC
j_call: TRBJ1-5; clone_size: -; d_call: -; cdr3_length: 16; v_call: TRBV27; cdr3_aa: CASRPLPRVGNQPQHF; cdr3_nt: TGTGCCAGCAGACCCCTCCCCAGGGTTGGCAATCAGCCCCAGCATTTT
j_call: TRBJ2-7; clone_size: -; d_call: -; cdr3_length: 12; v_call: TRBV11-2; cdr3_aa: CASSLKAYEQYF; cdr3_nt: TGTGCCAGCAGCTTAAAGGCCTACGAGCAGTACTTC
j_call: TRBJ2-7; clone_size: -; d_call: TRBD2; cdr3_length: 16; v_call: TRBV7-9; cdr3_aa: CASSSGTSGLLYEQYF; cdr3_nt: TGTGCCAGCAGCTCCGGGACTAGCGGCCTTCTATACGAGCAGTACTTC
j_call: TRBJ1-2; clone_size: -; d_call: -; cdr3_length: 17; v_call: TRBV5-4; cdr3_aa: CASSFRFRAGYRDGYTF; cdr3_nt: TGTGCCAGCAGCTTTAGGTTTCGGGCAGGGTATAGGGATGGCTACACCTTC
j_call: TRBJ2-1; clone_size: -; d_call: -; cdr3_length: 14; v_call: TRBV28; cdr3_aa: CASSWTGFYNEQFF; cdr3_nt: TGTGCCAGCAGCTGGACGGGATTCTACAATGAGCAGTTCTTC
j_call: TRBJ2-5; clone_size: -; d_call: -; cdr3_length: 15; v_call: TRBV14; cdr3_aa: CASSQRGAYQETQYF; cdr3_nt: TGTGCCAGCAGCCAGCGCGGGGCTTATCAAGAGACCCAGTACTTC
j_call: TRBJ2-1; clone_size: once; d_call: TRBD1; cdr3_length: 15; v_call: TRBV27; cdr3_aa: CASFLSRGPNNEQFF; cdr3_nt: TGTGCCAGCTTCCTATCCAGGGGGCCAAACAATGAGCAGTTCTTC
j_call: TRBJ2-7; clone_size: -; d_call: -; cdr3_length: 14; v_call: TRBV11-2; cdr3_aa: CASSLPTAYYEQYF; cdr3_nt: TGTGCCAGCAGCTTGCCAACCGCCTACTACGAGCAGTACTTC
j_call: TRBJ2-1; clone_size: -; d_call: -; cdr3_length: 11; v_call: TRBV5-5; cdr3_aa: CASSLDNEQFF; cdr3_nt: TGTGCCAGCAGCTTGGACAATGAGCAGTTCTTC
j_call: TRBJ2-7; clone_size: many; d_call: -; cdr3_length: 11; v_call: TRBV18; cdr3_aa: CASSPAYEQYF; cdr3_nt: TGTGCCAGCTCACCAGCGTACGAGCAGTACTTC
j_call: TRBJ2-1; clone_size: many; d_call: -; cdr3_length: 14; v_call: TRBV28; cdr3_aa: CATSVQAGKNEQFF; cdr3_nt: TGTGCCACCTCGGTACAGGCGGGAAAGAATGAGCAGTTCTTC
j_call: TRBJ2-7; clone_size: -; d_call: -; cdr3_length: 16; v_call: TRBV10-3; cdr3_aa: CAISGLRGGPDYEQYF; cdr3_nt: TGTGCCATCAGTGGGTTGAGGGGGGGACCCGACTACGAGCAGTACTTC
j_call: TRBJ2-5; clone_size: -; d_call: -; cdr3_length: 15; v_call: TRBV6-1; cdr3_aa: CASTNQGTSGETQYF; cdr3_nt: TGTGCCAGCACCAACCAGGGGACGTCCGGGGAGACCCAGTACTTC
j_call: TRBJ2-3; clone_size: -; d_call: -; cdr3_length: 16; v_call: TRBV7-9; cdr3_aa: CASSPRTRRNTDTQYF; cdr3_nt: TGTGCCAGCAGCCCCCGGACCAGAAGGAACACAGATACGCAGTATTTT
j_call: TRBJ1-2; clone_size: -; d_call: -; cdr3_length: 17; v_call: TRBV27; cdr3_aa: CASKPRPSWLSNYGYTF; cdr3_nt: TGTGCCAGCAAGCCACGGCCTTCCTGGCTCTCCAACTATGGCTACACCTTC
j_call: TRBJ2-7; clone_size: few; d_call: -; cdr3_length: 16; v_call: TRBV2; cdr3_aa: CASSADQQTPTYEQYF; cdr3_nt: TGTGCCAGCAGTGCTGACCAGCAAACCCCGACCTACGAGCAGTACTTC
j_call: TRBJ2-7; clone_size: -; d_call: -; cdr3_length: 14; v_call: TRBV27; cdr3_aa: CATRQDATRGRQYF; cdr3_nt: TGTGCCACGAGACAGGACGCCACCCGAGGTAGGCAGTACTTC
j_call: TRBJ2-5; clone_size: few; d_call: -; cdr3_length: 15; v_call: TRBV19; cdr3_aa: CASSMATTIQETQYF; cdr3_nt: TGTGCCAGTAGTATGGCCACTACGATCCAAGAGACCCAGTACTTC
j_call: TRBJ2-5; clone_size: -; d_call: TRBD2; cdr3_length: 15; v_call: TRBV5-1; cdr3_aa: CASSTLAGGQETQYF; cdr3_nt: TGCGCCAGCAGCACCTTAGCGGGGGGCCAAGAGACCCAGTACTTC
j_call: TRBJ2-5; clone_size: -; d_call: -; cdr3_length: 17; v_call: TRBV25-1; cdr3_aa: CASSGPTDTQGSETQYF; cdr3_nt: TGTGCCAGCAGTGGCCCGACGGATACACAGGGATCGGAGACCCAGTACTTC
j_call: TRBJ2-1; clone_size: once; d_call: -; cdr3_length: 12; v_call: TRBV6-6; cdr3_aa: CASGASTNEQFF; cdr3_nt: TGTGCCAGCGGAGCTAGCACCAATGAGCAGTTCTTC
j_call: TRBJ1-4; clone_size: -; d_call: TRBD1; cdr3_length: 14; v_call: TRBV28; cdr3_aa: CASSLDRVNEKLFF; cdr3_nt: TGTGCCAGCAGTTTGGACAGGGTTAATGAAAAACTGTTTTTT
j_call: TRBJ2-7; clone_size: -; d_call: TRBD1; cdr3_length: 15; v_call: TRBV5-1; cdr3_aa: CASSLGGTGYHEQYF; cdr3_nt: TGCGCCAGCAGCTTGGGAGGGACAGGGTACCACGAGCAGTACTTC